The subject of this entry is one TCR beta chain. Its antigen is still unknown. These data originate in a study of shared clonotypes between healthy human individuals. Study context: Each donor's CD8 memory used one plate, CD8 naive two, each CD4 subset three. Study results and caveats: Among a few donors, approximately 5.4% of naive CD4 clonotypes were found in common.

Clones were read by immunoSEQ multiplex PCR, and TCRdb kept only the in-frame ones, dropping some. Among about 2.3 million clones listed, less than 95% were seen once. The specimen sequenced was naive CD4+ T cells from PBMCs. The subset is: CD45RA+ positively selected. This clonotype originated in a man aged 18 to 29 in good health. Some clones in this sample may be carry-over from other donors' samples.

CDR3 residues: CASSFGVGWALLSYEQYF. The CDR3 DNA is TGTGCCAGCAGCTTCGGTGTGGGGTGGGCACTTCTCTCCTACGAGCAGTACTTC. The chain recombines TRBV7-3 with TRBJ2-7, with D uncertain. With 3 bases removed from V and 0 bases from J, the gap between germline ends came to 21 bases. The CDR3 contains 18 residues. The V gene's germline CDR1 is SGHTA and CDR2 FQGTGA.